The text below deals with one T cell receptor beta chain. This clonotype was counted at least ten times. Its antigen target is currently unknown. Base qualities are not recorded, but no much larger clone differs from it by a single base. This specimen belongs to a study of neurological immune-mediated disorders (dated 2019 in TCRdb). Describing the broader study: Among the 35 or so multiple sclerosis patients, approximately 30 had relapsing-remitting MS and 3 had secondary progressive MS. Using UMI-based sequencing, the study compared peripheral blood TCR-beta repertoires from patients with HTLV-I-associated myelopathy (HAM/TSP), patients with multiple sclerosis, and healthy controls. The approximately 98 TCR-beta libraries included longitudinal samples, technical triplicates and paired sorted CD4+ and CD8+ T-cell subsets alongside PBMC samples. The cohort included approximately 68 subjects: approximately 15 with HAM/TSP, around 34 with multiple sclerosis, and roughly 20 healthy controls.

Unsorted PBMC libraries were generated from 2 million PBMCs stored in RNAlater at -80 °C until RNA extraction. Multiple sclerosis patients were enrolled in a US clinical protocol evaluating disease progression by magnetic resonance imaging. Peripheral blood underwent Ficoll-Hypaque density gradient centrifugation to isolate PBMCs, which were then cryopreserved in liquid nitrogen. cDNA was synthesized by template-switch 5'RACE using a primer with a 10-nucleotide random unique molecular identifier that tagged each TCR transcript. Each sequencing run produced over 160 million TCR-beta sequences covering 15-18 subjects. The RNeasy kit was used to extract total RNA. TCR-beta VDJ regions were amplified with primers for the TCR constant region and the 5'RACE anchor, using the KAPA Real-time Library Amplification kit. A first PCR added sample indexes and Illumina adaptors, after which a second PCR increased the library yield. After Ampure bead purification, the roughly 650 bp TCR product was size-selected on a 2% E-gel SizeSelection system. Before pooling, library quality was checked on a Bioanalyzer, concentration was measured with Qubit, and libraries were quantified with the Kapa Library Quantification kit. Paired-end 2 x 150 bp sequencing of the libraries was performed on an Illumina HiSeq 2500. To increase sequence diversity, roughly 24-31% phiX was spiked into each library pool. The authors' analysis ran thus. The UMI-based MiGEC pipeline processed quality-filtered reads and removed over 80% of raw TCR sequences during error correction. IMGT germline references were used for aligning VDJ genes, and each clonotype was defined as a unique CDR3 amino acid sequence together with its V-J genes. Clonal expansion, Shannon diversity, and CDR3 relatedness (CalcPairwiseDistances, ClusterSamples) were evaluated with VDJtools, and phylogenetic trees were built with CLCbio workbench. Using coefficient-of-variation modelling across technical triplicates, the study counted a clone as expanded if it had at least 8 unique UMIs. The public sequencing data were trimmed at Q25 with fastp and processed into clonotypes with MiXCR by TCRdb, which kept only in-frame beta chains. Identical CDR3 proteins give one entry, which carries the most common genes and DNA. TCRdb, not the original authors, processed these V and J calls. Within this sample are 60,000 to 70,000 distinct CDR3 sequences, with roughly 5.6% of them counted one time only. The top ten constitute about 5.7% of the sample.

The CDR3 covers 13 residues, taking in both the cysteine and the phenylalanine. Only the CDR3 part of the read is kept: 39 bases, read in frame from the first base. V is clipped by 1 base and J by 7 bases, and the sequence between their germline boundaries is 10 bases long. Paper-wide results and their limitations: TCR clonal expansion was greatest in HAM/TSP patients and smallest in MS patients, who ranked below even healthy controls. No identical CDR3 amino acid sequences were shared among expanded clones across subjects, suggesting private TCR-beta repertoires in all groups. No association of the MS cluster with clinical or MRI features was observed, and the need for larger cohorts was stated by the authors. In a phylogenetic analysis, the repertoires of 18 out of 34 MS patients fell into a single cluster of related CDR3 sequences, pointing to a possible signature at the repertoire level.

The V and J genes are TRBV12-3 or TRBV12-4 and TRBJ1-1; no D segment can be confidently identified. This receptor was obtained from a human donor with multiple sclerosis. The donor label of this sample is uncertain. Sequencing used PBMCs. This receptor has the CDR3 CASSLGSRLEAFF. The sequenced DNA is TGTGCCAGCAGTTTAGGAAGTCGCCTTGAAGCTTTCTTT.